Below, 15 T cell receptor beta chains from the same sample are listed, as sequenced in a study of blood T cell repertoires in COVID-19. Generated by immunoSEQ multiplex PCR, the TCRdb table keeps only in-frame clones and is missing some. The sample has around 280,000 clones; approximately 83% are singletons. Sequencing used peripheral blood. These receptors were taken from a woman in her 30s who had recovered from COVID-19.

The gene calls are TRBV19 and TRBJ2-5, with D perhaps TRBD2 (6 bases). This CDR3 has 14 amino acids. V shed 5 bases and J shed 1 base, with 11 bases lying between them. From germline, CDR1 is LNHDA and CDR2 SQIVND (reference sequence). The CDR3 bases are TGTGCCAGTAGTCCGACTAGTATCCAAGAGACCCAGTACTTC. Protein: CASSPTSIQETQYF.

The CDR3: CASSESSHPEAFF. CDR3 coding DNA: TGTGCCAGCAGTGAAAGCTCGCACCCTGAAGCTTTCTTT. The chain uses TRBV6-1 and TRBJ1-1; no definite D call. The V gene lost 2 bases and the J gene lost 6 bases, with 10 bases spanning the gap. The CDR3 loop spans 13 amino acids. Germline V CDR1 and CDR2: MNHNS, SASEGT.

This rearrangement joins TRBV30 to TRBJ2-7, with D perhaps TRBD1 (5 bases). The CDR3 has 11 amino acids. The germline gives CDR1 GTSNPN, CDR2 SVGIG (reference sequence). Trimming took off 0 bases at V and 12 bases at J, with 12 bases between the two ends. CDR3 region: CAWSVRQGTYF. CDR3 bases: TGTGCCTGGAGTGTAAGGCAGGGAACGTACTTC.

The chain has TRBV19 and TRBJ2-1, with 7 bases fitting TRBD2. Germline CDR1 is LNHDA and CDR2 is SQIVND (reference sequence). V dropped 6 bases and J dropped 7; count of bases not matched to a gene: 15. CDR3 length: 16 amino acids. The CDR3 region is CASRPPRAGDENEQFF. The CDR3 nucleotides are TGTGCCAGTAGGCCCCCGAGGGCGGGAGATGAAAATGAGCAGTTCTTC.

This sequence joins TRBV20-1 and TRBJ2-7; D uncertain. CDR3 length: 12 residues. Germline assignment: CDR1 DFQATT and CDR2 SNEGSKA (reference sequence). V lost 3 bases and J 0 bases, leaving 6 bases between the germline ends. The CDR3 DNA follows: TGCAGTGCTAGTGCCAGCTCCTACGAGCAGTACTTC. Its translation: CSASASSYEQYF.

The chain joins TRBV6-5 to TRBJ1-4, with 10 bases aligning to TRBD1. V was pared by 2 bases and J by 8 bases, with 8 bases of the junction left unmatched. The CDR3 totals 16 residues. Germline loops: CDR1 MNHEY, CDR2 SVGAGI. In nucleotides, the CDR3 is TGTGCCAGCAGTTACGACCCCGGGACAGGGGTAGAAAAACTGTTTTTT. Its protein is CASSYDPGTGVEKLFF.

The chain has TRBV5-1 and TRBJ2-3; D remains ambiguous. Trimming shortened V by 1 base and J by 4 bases, and 4 bases separated the two germline ends. Germline V gene data show CDR1 as SGHRS and CDR2 as YFSETQ. CDR3 length: 12 residues. The CDR3: CASSLPSDTQYF. CDR3 DNA sequence: TGCGCCAGCAGCTTGCCCTCAGATACGCAGTATTTT.

This sequence joins TRBV3-1 (or the pseudogene TRBV3-2) and TRBJ2-1, with D tentatively TRBD1 (6 bases). The CDR3 length is 13 residues. Trimming pared 8 bases from V and 8 bases from J, leaving 16 bases between. Germline V gene lookup returns CDR1 LGHDT and CDR2 YNNKEL (reference sequence). In DNA, the CDR3 is TGTGCCAGCTACGACCAGGGGATCGATGAGCAGTTCTTC. Translating it yields CASYDQGIDEQFF.

The chain recombines TRBV24-1 with TRBJ2-1; perhaps TRBD1 as D (5 bases). The CDR3 consists of 15 residues. Per the germline V gene, CDR1 is KGHDR and CDR2 is SFDVKD. V lost 2 bases, J lost 9 bases, and 16 bases lay in between. The CDR3 protein is CATSDSAGLGGEQFF. The CDR3 bases are TGTGCCACCAGTGATTCCGCAGGGTTAGGCGGTGAGCAGTTCTTC.

The CDR3 here is CASSVVTSGGQETQYF. The CDR3 DNA follows: TGTGCCAGCAGCGTAGTGACTAGCGGGGGCCAAGAGACCCAGTACTTC. This rearrangement joins TRBV9 to TRBJ2-5; 12 bases are shared with TRBD2. There are 16 residues in the CDR3. The germline V gene has CDR1 SGDLS and CDR2 YYNGEE. V shed 0 bases, J shed 1 base, and the junction held 1 base outside the gene matches.

This rearrangement joins TRBV4-1 to TRBJ2-7, with a weak D call TRBD2 (6 bases). The CDR3 runs 15 residues. The germline V gene has CDR1 MGHRA and CDR2 YSYEKL. V was shortened by 5 bases and J by 4 bases, with 18 bases between the two germline ends. CDR3 protein: CASSASRTEGYEQYF. The CDR3 DNA is TGCGCCAGCAGCGCTAGTCGGACGGAGGGATACGAGCAGTACTTC.

The chain combines TRBV19 with TRBJ1-6, with 7 positions matching TRBD1. Germline trimming cut 3 bases from V and 9 bases from J; bases unmatched to any gene: 14. Germline V lookup: CDR1 LNHDA, CDR2 SQIVND (reference sequence). The CDR3 extends over 17 amino acids. The DNA for the CDR3 is TGTGCCAGTAGTATCCTGACAGGGAGTGAGTTTACTTCACCCCTCCACTTT. Protein product: CASSILTGSEFTSPLHF.

This chain connects TRBV5-8 to TRBJ1-4; 9 nucleotides align to TRBD1. The V gene's germline CDR1 is SGHTS and CDR2 YDEGEE. The CDR3 loop spans 15 amino acids. After removal of 5 bases from V and 5 bases from J, the junction contained 7 bases not matched to a gene. CDR3 DNA: TGTGCCAGCAGTCCGCACGGGACAGGGAATGAAAAACTGTTTTTT. Amino acid sequence: CASSPHGTGNEKLFF.

The V call is TRBV28, the J call TRBJ2-1; no clear D. The CDR3 totals 14 residues. Germline CDR1 reads MDHEN; CDR2 reads SYDVKM. V lost 6 bases and J lost 0, with 9 bases in between. The CDR3 region is CASRLESSYNEQFF. CDR3 coding DNA: TGTGCCAGCAGACTCGAGAGCTCCTACAATGAGCAGTTCTTC.

This clone was counted a few times. The same CDR3 also results from other DNA sequences found in this sample. This chain connects TRBV11-2 to TRBJ2-3; possible D gene TRBD1, 6 bases. V was pared by 1 base and J by 0 bases, with 11 bases between. CDR3 length equals 16 residues. Germline V gene sequence: CDR1 SGHAT, CDR2 FQNNGV. This chain's CDR3 is CASSLGRGQSTDTQYF. The CDR3 DNA sequence: TGTGCCAGCAGCTTAGGCAGGGGACAAAGCACAGATACGCAGTATTTT.